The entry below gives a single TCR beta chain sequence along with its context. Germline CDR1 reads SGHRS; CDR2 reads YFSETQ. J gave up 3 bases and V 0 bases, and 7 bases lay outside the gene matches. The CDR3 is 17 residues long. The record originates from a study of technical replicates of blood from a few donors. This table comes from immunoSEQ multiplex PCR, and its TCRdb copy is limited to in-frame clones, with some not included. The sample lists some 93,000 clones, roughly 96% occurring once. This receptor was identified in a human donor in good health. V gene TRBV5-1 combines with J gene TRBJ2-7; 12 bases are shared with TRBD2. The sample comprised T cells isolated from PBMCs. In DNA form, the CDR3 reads TGCGCCAGCAGCTTGGGCAAGACTAGCGGGAGAGACTACGAGCAGTACTTC. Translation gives CASSLGKTSGRDYEQYF.